These 30 T cell receptor beta chains originate from one sample sequenced in a study of post-analysis software for immune sequencing data. General study results and limits: Controls showed lower frequencies than patients for a few TRBV segments, and TRBV5-6, TRBV5-1 and TRBV20-1 were among these.

Sequencing libraries made from TCR beta cDNA carried unique molecular identifiers. TCRdb re-derived calls from the PCR reads in MiXCR, one entry per CDR3 protein. The top ten clones hold 4% to 5.5% of a sample with roughly 800,000 distinct CDR3 sequences, about 57% of them seen once. The antigens of these receptors remain unknown. The specimen was blood. The receptors shown here come from a girl aged 10 to 17 with multiple sclerosis.

CDR3 coding DNA: TGTGCCACCTCGCCGGGACTCCTCTACAATGAGCAGTACTTC. Its translation is CATSPGLLYNEQYF. This chain links TRBV7-3 with TRBJ2-1, with D possibly TRBD2 on 6 matching bases. The assigned J gene may be wrong: the sequence end matches TRBJ2-7 better. The germline V gene has CDR1 SGHTA and CDR2 FQGTGA. This CDR3 spans 14 amino acids.

The V call is TRBV5-1, the J call TRBJ2-3; D might be TRBD2 (5 bases). Germline V CDR1 and CDR2: SGHRS, YFSETQ. V shed 4 bases and J shed 2 bases, with 14 bases lying between them. The CDR3 totals 15 residues. CDR3 bases: TGCGCCAGCAGCCCTGAGAGGGCCTTCACAGATACGCAGTATTTT. It is translated as CASSPERAFTDTQYF.

This chain links TRBV6-5 with TRBJ1-4; no firm D call. V gave up 6 bases and J gave up 8 bases, with 16 bases separating them. The CDR3 runs 14 residues. CDR1 MNHEY and CDR2 SVGAGI come from the germline V gene. CDR3 sequence (DNA): TGTGCCAGCAGCCCCCGAGTGGCAAGGGAAAAACTGTTTTTT. Residues: CASSPRVAREKLFF.

This chain connects TRBV4-1 to TRBJ1-2, with D possibly being TRBD1 (6 bases). Between the trimmed V and J ends, which lost 0 bases and 4 bases, there was a span of 18 bases. Germline V lookup: CDR1 MGHRA, CDR2 YSYEKL. CDR3 length equals 17 residues. The CDR3 coding sequence is TGCGCCAGCAGCCAAGATATCTTTGGACAGATTTTCTATGGCTACACCTTC. Its protein product is CASSQDIFGQIFYGYTF.

The genes are TRBV27 and TRBJ2-7, with a weak D call TRBD1 (6 bases). Germline V gene data show CDR1 as MNHEY and CDR2 as SMNVEV (reference sequence). Trimming cost V 4 bases and J 7 bases, with 20 bases left between them. This CDR3 is built from 15 residues. This CDR3 is CASSSAGTPDNEQYF. CDR3 sequence (DNA): TGTGCCAGCAGTTCAGCCGGGACACCTGACAATGAGCAGTACTTC.

The chain has TRBV20-1 and TRBJ2-1, with D maybe TRBD1 (6 bases). The CDR3 extends over 15 amino acids. The V gene lost 4 bases and the J gene lost 6 bases, with 19 bases spanning the gap. CDR1 is DFQATT and CDR2 is SNEGSKA in the germline V gene (reference sequence). CDR3 protein: CSAIYDRLKRNEQFF. For the CDR3, the DNA is TGCAGTGCTATCTACGACAGGCTCAAGCGCAATGAGCAGTTCTTC.

The chain carries TRBV3-1 and TRBJ1-5; D remains unclear. The CDR3 spans 14 residues. CDR1 is LGHDT and CDR2 is YNNKEL in the germline V gene (reference sequence). Between the trimmed V and J ends, which lost 1 base and 10 bases, there was a span of 14 bases. CDR3 amino acids: CASSQGSGRFPQHF. In DNA form, the CDR3 reads TGTGCCAGCAGCCAAGGTTCTGGCAGATTTCCCCAGCATTTT.

V gene TRBV3-1 combines with J gene TRBJ2-5, with a weak D call TRBD1 (5 bases). With the DNA end fitting TRBJ2-7 better, the J assignment may be wrong. This CDR3 is built from 18 residues. Germline V CDR1 and CDR2: LGHDT, YNNKEL (reference sequence). CDR3 residues: CASSQELPDFLGPNEQYF. CDR3 nucleotides: TGTGCCAGCAGCCAAGAACTCCCGGATTTTCTGGGGCCAAACGAGCAGTACTTC.

The chain is built from TRBV7-8 and TRBJ2-3, with TRBD2 matching over 12 bases. Germline CDR1 and CDR2: SGHVS and FQNEAQ. The ends lost 5 bases at V and 6 bases at J; junction bases unmatched: 12. This CDR3 region has 17 residues. Here the CDR3 DNA reads TGTGCCAGCAGCCCCTTAGGGACTAGCGGGCTAATGGATACGCAGTATTTT. Protein product: CASSPLGTSGLMDTQYF.

This clonotype showed up just once. The chain recombines TRBV20-1 with TRBJ2-4; 9 nucleotides line up with TRBD2. The DNA end lines up better with TRBJ2-7; the J call may be wrong. CDR3 length: 14 residues. The germline gives CDR1 DFQATT, CDR2 SNEGSKA (reference sequence). The CDR3 here is CSARHSGRTNEQYF. The CDR3 coding sequence is TGCAGTGCTAGACATAGCGGGAGAACCAACGAGCAGTACTTC.

The rearrangement links TRBV20-1 to TRBJ2-4; 15 nucleotides agree with TRBD2. Germline lookup yields CDR1 DFQATT and CDR2 SNEGSKA (reference sequence). The CDR3 is made up of 18 amino acids. After removal of 5 bases from V and 9 bases from J, the junction contained 17 bases not matched to a gene. For the CDR3, the DNA is TGCAGTGCTGCCCGGACTAGCGGGAGGGCTAGCAGGGGTGGCATTCAGTACTTC. It codes for CSAARTSGRASRGGIQYF.

The chain links TRBV5-1 to TRBJ2-1; possible D gene TRBD2, 5 bases. V lost 1 base and J lost 7, with 15 bases in between. Germline-derived CDR1 and CDR2 are SGHRS and YFSETQ. This CDR3 comprises 15 residues. For the CDR3, the DNA is TGCGCCAGCAGCTTGCCACAGCCCGGGGTGAATGAGCAGTTCTTC. Its translation is CASSLPQPGVNEQFF.

V and J are TRBV10-3 and TRBJ2-1, with 11 positions matching TRBD1. The CDR3 is 14 amino acids. Per the germline V gene, CDR1 is ENHRY and CDR2 is SYGVKD. With 6 bases clipped from V and 8 bases from J, the junction kept 6 bases outside the gene matches. The CDR3 loop is CAIRGTGGLYEQFF. DNA for the CDR3: TGTGCCATCAGGGGGACAGGGGGTCTATATGAGCAGTTCTTC.

This chain joins TRBV2 and TRBJ2-7; the D gene is possibly TRBD2 (5 bases). Trimming removed 9 bases from V and 3 bases from J, with 9 bases in between. CDR3 length: 11 residues. The germline V gene encodes CDR1 SNHLY and CDR2 FYNNEI. CDR3 residues: CASARDYEQYF. The CDR3, as DNA: TGTGCCAGTGCTCGGGACTACGAGCAGTACTTC. Full variable domain (rest looked up from reference TRBV2 and TRBJ2-7): EPEVTQTPSHQVTQMGQEVILRCVPISNHLYFYWYRQILGQKVEFLVSFYNNEISEKSEIFDDQFSVERPDGSNFTLKIRSTKLEDSAMYFCASARDYEQYFGPGTRLTVT.

This chain uses TRBV7-2 with TRBJ1-5, with D tentatively TRBD1 (6 bases). This CDR3 is 14 amino acids long. V lost 5 bases and J 3 bases, leaving 11 bases between the germline ends. The V gene's germline CDR1 is SGHTA and CDR2 FQGNSA. The CDR3 DNA follows: TGTGCCAGCAGCACGGACAGAGTCAATCAGCCCCAGCATTTT. It specifies CASSTDRVNQPQHF. The full variable domain, with the rest looked up from reference TRBV7-2 and TRBJ1-5, is GAGVSQSPSNKVTEKGKDVELRCDPISGHTALYWYRQSLGQGLEFLIYFQGNSAPDKSGLPSDRFSAERTGGSVSTLTIQRTQQEDSAVYLCASSTDRVNQPQHFGDGTRLSIL.

CDR3 coding DNA: TGTGCCAGCAGCCCCCGGAGATTCTCCCCAGGGGTGGGCACAGATACGCAGTATTTT. Translation: CASSPRRFSPGVGTDTQYF. The rearrangement joins TRBV11-2 to TRBJ2-3; possibly TRBD1 for D (6 bases). The CDR3 has 19 residues. Germline V gene data show CDR1 as SGHAT and CDR2 as FQNNGV. V was pared by 5 bases and J by 1 base, with 25 bases between.

The chain recombines TRBV27 with TRBJ2-7; no clear D gene. Trimming shortened V by 10 bases and J by 6 bases, and 19 bases separated the two germline ends. The CDR3 has 13 residues. Germline-derived CDR1 and CDR2 are MNHEY and SMNVEV (reference sequence). The CDR3 bases are TGTGCCACCAGCCGCAGAATTTCTACCGAGCAGTACTTC. Protein product: CATSRRISTEQYF.

Comments on this clonotype: No conserved phenylalanine or tryptophan ends this CDR3, so it is likely a read error. This chain uses TRBV15 with TRBJ2-1; 10 nucleotides line up with TRBD2. Trimming at V came to 0 bases and at J to 3 bases, leaving 5 bases not matched to a gene. The CDR3 spans 17 residues. Germline V CDR1 and CDR2: LNHNV, YYDKDF (reference sequence). DNA for the CDR3: TGTGCCACCAGCAGAGATGGCGGGACTAGCGACTACAATGAGCAGTTCTTA. It is translated as CATSRDGGTSDYNEQFL.

The gene calls are TRBV7-2 and TRBJ1-2, with D possibly being TRBD1 (5 bases). CDR3 length: 14 amino acids. V was pared by 0 bases and J by 5 bases, with 10 bases between. Germline V CDR1 and CDR2: SGHTA, FQGNSA. Here the CDR3 reads CASSLAWTKYGYTF. The CDR3 nucleotides are TGTGCCAGCAGCTTAGCGTGGACAAAGTATGGCTACACCTTC.

The chain employs TRBV12-3 or TRBV12-4 and TRBJ2-5; 8 bases align to TRBD2. With 3 bases clipped from V and 6 bases from J, the junction kept 9 bases outside the gene matches. CDR3 length: 15 amino acids. The CDR3 DNA reads TGTGCCAGCAGTTTTCGCCAAGCGGGAGTAAAGACCCAGTACTTC. It codes for CASSFRQAGVKTQYF.

The CDR3 bases are TGCAGTGCTAGAGTGGGGAGGGACTACGAGCAGTACTTC. It yields the protein CSARVGRDYEQYF. V usage is TRBV20-1 and J usage is TRBJ2-4; 7 bases are a match to TRBD2. The better agreement between TRBJ2-7 and the DNA end casts doubt on the J call. CDR3 size: 13 residues. CDR1 and CDR2 from the germline V gene are DFQATT and SNEGSKA (reference sequence).

A few counts support this clonotype. The chain carries TRBV27 and TRBJ2-3; no definite D call. Germline V gene sequence: CDR1 MNHEY, CDR2 SMNVEV (reference sequence). The CDR3 consists of 14 residues. Trimming cost V 4 bases and J 0 bases, with 8 bases left between them. CDR3: CASSSVTSTDTQYF. The CDR3 region has the DNA TGTGCCAGCAGTTCCGTCACTAGCACAGATACGCAGTATTTT.

This rearrangement joins TRBV5-1 to TRBJ1-1; TRBD1 might be the D (5 bases). The CDR3 consists of 17 residues. The V and J ends lost 0 bases and 2 bases respectively, with 17 bases between them. Germline V gene sequence: CDR1 SGHRS, CDR2 YFSETQ. The CDR3 bases are TGCGCCAGCAGCTTGGGGCAGGGTCGTTTCAGCAACACTGAAGCTTTCTTT. Encoded protein: CASSLGQGRFSNTEAFF.

The chain couples TRBV6-5 to TRBJ2-7; 9 bases are shared with TRBD1. CDR3 length: 15 amino acids. Germline lookup yields CDR1 MNHEY and CDR2 SVGAGI. With 6 bases clipped from V and 2 bases from J, the junction kept 8 bases outside the gene matches. Here the CDR3 reads CASRKGQGLTYEQYF. The CDR3 DNA follows: TGTGCCAGCAGGAAGGGACAGGGTCTAACCTACGAGCAGTACTTC.

V is TRBV27 and J is TRBJ2-1, with D possibly matching TRBD2 (5 bases). This CDR3 has 15 residues. Germline V gene data show CDR1 as MNHEY and CDR2 as SMNVEV (reference sequence). Trimming stripped 4 bases from V and 0 bases from J, with 10 bases between. CDR3 sequence reads: CASSSSGDSYNEQFF. CDR3 bases: TGTGCCAGCAGTTCATCCGGGGACTCCTACAATGAGCAGTTCTTC.

This clonotype was counted a few times. The chain employs TRBV7-9 and TRBJ2-3, with 11 bases lining up with TRBD2. Germline V gene lookup returns CDR1 SEHNR and CDR2 FQNEAQ (reference sequence). The V and J ends lost 4 bases and 2 bases, in that order; junction bases with no gene match: 8. The CDR3 length is 17 residues. CDR3 DNA sequence: TGTGCCAGCAGCTCTACTAGCGGGGGCACCATCACAGATACGCAGTATTTT. Its translation: CASSSTSGGTITDTQYF.

This chain uses TRBV9 with TRBJ1-2; TRBD1 might be the D (5 bases). V gave up 0 bases and J gave up 3 bases, with 12 bases separating them. The CDR3 is made up of 15 amino acids. Germline assignment: CDR1 SGDLS and CDR2 YYNGEE. CDR3 protein: CASSVARQPYYGYTF. The CDR3 region has the DNA TGTGCCAGCAGCGTAGCTCGACAGCCTTACTATGGCTACACCTTC.

There are a few counts of this clonotype. The chain links TRBV11-2 to TRBJ2-5; 8 bases map to TRBD1. CDR3 size: 15 residues. Looked up from germline, CDR1 is SGHAT and CDR2 is FQNNGV. V lost 5 bases, J lost 1 base, and 6 bases stayed unmatched. The CDR3 DNA sequence: TGTGCCAGCAGCACCTACAGGGGGAGCCAAGAGACCCAGTACTTC. Encoded protein: CASSTYRGSQETQYF.

V is TRBV7-3 and J is TRBJ2-7, with D uncertain. CDR3 size: 13 residues. From germline, CDR1 is SGHTA and CDR2 FQGTGA. V shed 0 bases and J shed 7 bases, with 10 bases lying between them. DNA of the CDR3: TGTGCCAGCAGCTTAACGGCTGGCAATGAGCAGTACTTC. Translated: CASSLTAGNEQYF.

DNA of the CDR3: TGTGCCAGCAGCGTTTTGGAAGATGGCTACACCTTC. It translates to CASSVLEDGYTF. The V and J genes are TRBV9 and TRBJ1-2; no definite D call. The germline V gene encodes CDR1 SGDLS and CDR2 YYNGEE. V gave up 2 bases and J gave up 6 bases, with 8 bases separating them. CDR3 size: 12 residues.